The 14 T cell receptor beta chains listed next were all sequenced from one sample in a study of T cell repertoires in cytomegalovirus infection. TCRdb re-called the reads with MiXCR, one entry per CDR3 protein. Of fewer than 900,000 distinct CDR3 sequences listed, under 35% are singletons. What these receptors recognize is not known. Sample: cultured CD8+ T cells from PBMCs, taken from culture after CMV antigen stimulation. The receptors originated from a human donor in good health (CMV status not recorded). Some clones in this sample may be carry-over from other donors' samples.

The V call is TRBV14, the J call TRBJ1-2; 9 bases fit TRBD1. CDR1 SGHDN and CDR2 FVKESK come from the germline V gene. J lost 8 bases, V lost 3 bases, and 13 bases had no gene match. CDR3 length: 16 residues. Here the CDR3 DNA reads TGTGCCAGCAGCCAGTATTCGCGGGGACAGGGTCAAGGCTACACCTTC. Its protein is CASSQYSRGQGQGYTF.

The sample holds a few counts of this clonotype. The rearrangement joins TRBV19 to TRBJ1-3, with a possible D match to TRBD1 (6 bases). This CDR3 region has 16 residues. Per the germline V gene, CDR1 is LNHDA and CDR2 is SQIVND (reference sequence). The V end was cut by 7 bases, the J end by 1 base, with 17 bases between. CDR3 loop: CASTRGNWRSGNTIYF. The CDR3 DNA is TGTGCCAGTACCAGGGGAAATTGGAGATCTGGAAACACCATATATTTT. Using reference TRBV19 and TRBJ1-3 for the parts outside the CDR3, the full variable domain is DGGITQSPKYLFRKEGQNVTLSCEQNLNHDAMYWYRQDPGQGLRLIYYSQIVNDFQKGDIAEGYSVSREKKESFPLTVTSAQKNPTAFYLCASTRGNWRSGNTIYFGEGSWLTVV.

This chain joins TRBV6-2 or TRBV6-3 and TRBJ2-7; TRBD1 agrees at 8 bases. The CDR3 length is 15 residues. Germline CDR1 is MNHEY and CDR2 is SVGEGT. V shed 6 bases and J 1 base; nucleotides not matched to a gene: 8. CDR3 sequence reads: CASSPRQGFSYEQYV. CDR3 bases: TGTGCCAGCAGCCCCCGACAGGGGTTTTCCTACGAGCAGTACGTC.

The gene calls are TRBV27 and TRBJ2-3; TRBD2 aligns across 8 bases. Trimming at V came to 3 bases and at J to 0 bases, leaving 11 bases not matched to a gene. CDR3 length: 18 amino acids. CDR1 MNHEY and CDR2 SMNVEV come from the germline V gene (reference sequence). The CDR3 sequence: CASSLVAGGPPSTDTQYF. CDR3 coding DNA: TGTGCCAGCAGTTTGGTTGCGGGGGGCCCACCTAGCACAGATACGCAGTATTTT.

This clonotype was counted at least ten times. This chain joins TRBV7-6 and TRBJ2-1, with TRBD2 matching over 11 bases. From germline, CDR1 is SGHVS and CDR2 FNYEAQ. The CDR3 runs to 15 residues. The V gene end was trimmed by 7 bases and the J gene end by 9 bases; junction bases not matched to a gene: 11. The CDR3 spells CASTVIAGGRSEQFF. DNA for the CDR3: TGTGCCAGCACCGTAATAGCGGGGGGGCGATCTGAGCAGTTCTTC.

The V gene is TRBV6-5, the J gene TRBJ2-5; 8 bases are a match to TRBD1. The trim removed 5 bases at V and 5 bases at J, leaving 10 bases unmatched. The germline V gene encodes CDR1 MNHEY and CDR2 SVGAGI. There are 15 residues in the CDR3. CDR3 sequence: CASSTRVTGGETQYF. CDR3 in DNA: TGTGCCAGCAGTACAAGAGTTACAGGGGGTGAGACCCAGTACTTC.

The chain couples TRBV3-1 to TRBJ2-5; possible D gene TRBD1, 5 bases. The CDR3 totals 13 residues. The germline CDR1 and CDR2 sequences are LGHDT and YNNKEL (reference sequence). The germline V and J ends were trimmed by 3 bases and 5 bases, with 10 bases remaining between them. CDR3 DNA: TGTGCCAGCAGCCACAGGGCCGGGGAGACCCAGTACTTC. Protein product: CASSHRAGETQYF.

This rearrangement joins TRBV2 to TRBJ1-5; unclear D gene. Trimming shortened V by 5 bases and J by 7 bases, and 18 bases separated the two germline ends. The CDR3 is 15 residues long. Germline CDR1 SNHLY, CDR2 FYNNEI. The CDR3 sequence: CASSNMDSPGQPQHF. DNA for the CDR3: TGTGCCAGCAGTAATATGGACTCCCCGGGCCAGCCCCAGCATTTT.

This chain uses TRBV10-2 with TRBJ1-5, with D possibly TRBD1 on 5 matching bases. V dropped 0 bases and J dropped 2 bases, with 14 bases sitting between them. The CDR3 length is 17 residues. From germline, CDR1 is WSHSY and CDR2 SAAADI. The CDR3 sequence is CASSESGPRGGNQPQHF. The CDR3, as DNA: TGCGCCAGCAGTGAGTCGGGGCCTCGGGGAGGCAATCAGCCCCAGCATTTT.

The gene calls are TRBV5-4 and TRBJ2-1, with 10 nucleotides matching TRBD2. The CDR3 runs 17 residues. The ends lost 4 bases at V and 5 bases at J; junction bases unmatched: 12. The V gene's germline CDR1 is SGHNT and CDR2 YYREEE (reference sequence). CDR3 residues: CASSPPAGLAANNEQFF. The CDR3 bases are TGTGCCAGCAGCCCCCCCGCAGGACTAGCGGCTAACAATGAGCAGTTCTTC.

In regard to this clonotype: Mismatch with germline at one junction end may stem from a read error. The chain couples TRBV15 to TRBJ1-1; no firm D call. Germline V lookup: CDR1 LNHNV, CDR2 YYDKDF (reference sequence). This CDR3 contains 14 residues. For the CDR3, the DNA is TGTGTCACCAGCATCCGGAGGTCGTTCGGGGAAGCTTTCTTT. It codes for CVTSIRRSFGEAFF.

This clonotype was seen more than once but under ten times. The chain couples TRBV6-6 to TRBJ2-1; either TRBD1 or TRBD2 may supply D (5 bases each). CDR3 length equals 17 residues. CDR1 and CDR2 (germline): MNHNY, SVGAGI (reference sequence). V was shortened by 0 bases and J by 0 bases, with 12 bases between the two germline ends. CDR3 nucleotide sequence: TGTGCCAGCAGTTACTCGAAGCCCGGGACCTCCTACAATGAGCAGTTCTTC. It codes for CASSYSKPGTSYNEQFF.

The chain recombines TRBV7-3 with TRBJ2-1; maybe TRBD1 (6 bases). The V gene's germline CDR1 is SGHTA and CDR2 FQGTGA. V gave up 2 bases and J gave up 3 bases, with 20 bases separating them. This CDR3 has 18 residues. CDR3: CASSLDTSGAGYYNEQFF. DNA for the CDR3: TGTGCCAGCAGCTTAGACACTTCAGGGGCGGGCTACTACAATGAGCAGTTCTTC.

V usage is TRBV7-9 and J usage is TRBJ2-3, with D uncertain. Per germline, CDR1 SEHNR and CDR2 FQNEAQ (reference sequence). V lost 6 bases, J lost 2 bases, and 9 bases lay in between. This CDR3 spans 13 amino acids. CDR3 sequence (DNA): TGTGCCAGCAGGCCCGAACACACAGATACGCAGTATTTT. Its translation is CASRPEHTDTQYF.